Included here is one T cell receptor beta chain sequence, with context. The target antigen is unknown. Cryopreserved PBMCs supplied 2 to 2.5 micrograms of genomic DNA for TCR beta libraries. Only in-frame clones appear in the TCRdb table, and some are missing; sequencing was by immunoSEQ multiplex PCR. The table includes tens of thousands of clones, approximately 86% detected once. CDR1 and CDR2 (germline): SGHDN, FVKESK. This CDR3 has 17 residues. The V and J ends lost 0 bases and 7 bases, in that order; junction bases with no gene match: 12. This record belongs to a study of cytotoxic CD8 clonotypes in ibrutinib-treated CLL. About the research overall: Patients: about 11 relapsed/refractory, approximately 16 treatment-naive, roughly 17 IGHV unmutated.

General study results and limits: The study sampled sustained-remission and progressing patients at different times. Pretreatment clonality was elevated relative to age-matched healthy donors and paralleled circulating CD8+ T-cell counts.

Sequenced material: PBMCs, taken before ibrutinib treatment. The rearrangement joins TRBV14 to TRBJ2-1, with TRBD2 matching over 7 bases. The clonotype originates from a human donor with chronic lymphocytic leukemia. The CDR3 DNA sequence: TGTGCCAGCAGCCAAGAACTCTTTGCGGGAGTAACGAATGAGCAGTTCTTC. Amino acids: CASSQELFAGVTNEQFF.